This T cell receptor beta chain derives from a study of shared clonotypes between healthy human individuals. The data were produced by immunoSEQ multiplex PCR, yet TCRdb's version contains in-frame clones alone and is incomplete. The repertoire has 2,500,000 or so clones, 80% to 95% of them found once; the top ten carry around 0.38%. The CDR3 is 14 amino acids. Trimming cost V 5 bases and J 6 bases; bases outside gene matches: 10. CDR1 MNHEY and CDR2 SMNVEV come from the germline V gene (reference sequence). The TCR sequence derives from a young man in good health. Some clones in this sample may be carry-over from other donors' samples. The V call is TRBV27, the J call TRBJ2-7, with TRBD1 matching over 7 bases. The specimen sequenced was naive CD4+ T cells from PBMCs. Subset of the sample: CD45RA+ positively selected. CDR3 DNA: TGTGCCAGCAGTAGGGCGAGACAGGGCCCCGAGCAGTACTTC. Translation: CASSRARQGPEQYF.